This TCR beta chain is from a study of cytomegalovirus exposure and HLA in healthy donors (dated by TCRdb to 2017 to 2019). Background for the entire study: An earlier analysis of more than 550 of the donors reported over 250 Gb of sequence data and 117 million unique TCR beta sequences obtained from approximately 180 million T cells. The aim of the study was to test whether cataloging public T cell receptors could identify signatures of past pathogen exposure. The study profiled the T cell repertoires of some 610 subjects by immunosequencing and related them to cytomegalovirus serostatus. Of the approximately 370 genotyped donors, 75% to 85% were placed in the genetic ancestry cluster associated with self-reported Caucasian donors. Rather than using new phenotypic data, the later analysis identified candidate immune exposures from TCR beta sequences and from how often those sequences occurred across donors. Roughly five DR-DQ haplotypes were handled as single units for association and clustering, since linkage in the cohort was strong. The number of donors typed differed by locus, with 629-630 for A, B, C, DRB1 and DQB1, 522 for DQA1, approximately 570 for DPA1, and some 450 for DPB1. All discovery cohort repertoires had been generated on a single sequencing platform. A later genetic analysis used genome-wide SNP genotypes for about 65% of the 666 donors, treating that subset as a discovery cohort. About 320 gigabases of sequencing data and tens of millions of unique TCR sequences were included in an early release covering 500 to 750 HLA-typed donors. Along with the roughly 610-subject first cohort, a separate validation cohort of 120 different subjects was used. Among about 370 genotyped donors of the cohort, an average of approximately 220,000 unique TCR beta nucleotide sequences was sequenced per donor, of which about 19% were non-productive. Donor age, sex, ethnicity and CMV serostatus were compiled alongside the repertoire data. The study combined high-throughput TCR immunosequencing, statistical association of individual TCRs with disease status, and machine learning to predict cytomegalovirus infection status. HLA typing covered class I and class II loci at four-digit resolution. A later analysis re-examined previously published TCR beta repertoires from about 670 donors and added high-resolution HLA genotyping to investigate patterns of TCR occurrence. In an earlier analysis of roughly 580 of the donors, high-throughput TCR beta sequencing was used to judge whether each TCR beta V gene segment behaved as functional or pseudogenic. Results and caveats for the whole study, not just this receptor: Cytomegalovirus status was reported to be diagnosed by the classifier with high specificity and sensitivity in both the original and validation cohorts. Because HLA typing was missing for some donors at each locus, association tests included only the typed subset. Most TCR sequences were observed very rarely across donors, whereas some public TCRs were present in many individuals. Compared with the approximately 720-donor mean, donors in an Asian-associated ancestry cluster had fewer N-insertions in productive TCRs, according to a later genetic analysis. Correlated functional status among segregating V segments might be attributable to linkage disequilibrium, but an unknown experimental factor could not be ruled out. A further reported finding was that TCR beta sequences accurately predicted the HLA-A and HLA-B alleles for most subjects in the first cohort. Assigning TCR associations to individual alleles was difficult when HLA alleles, especially DR and DQ, strongly co-occurred. An earlier analysis of around 540 of the donors showed that most TCR beta V segments appeared in productive rearrangements either about 87% or about 30% of the time, which broadly matched IMGT annotations. A later genetic analysis associated a missense DCLRE1C variant with V-gene and J-gene trimming of TCR beta chains, and an independent cohort replicated the association. In a later analysis, the rate of TCR association differed among HLA loci, with DRB1 alleles having the most associated TCRs and HLA-C alleles having the fewest. In a later analysis, most CMV-associated TCR beta chains were found to appear HLA-restricted, with HLA associations seemingly driven largely by CMV exposure. The authors suggested that the approach could potentially be extended to other disease states and immunological phenotypes. About 17 rarely observed V segments, including chromosome 9 orphons, were excluded from the earlier analysis of about 610 of the donors because counts were too low. Three of the identified cytomegalovirus-associated TCR beta chains were confirmed in vitro to be specific for cytomegalovirus antigens. The study listed 164 TCR beta chains as associated with cytomegalovirus. In a later analysis, around 17,000 TCR beta sequences were associated with specific HLA alleles at a false discovery rate of 0.05. Compared with equally common non-associated chains, HLA-associated TCR beta chains in a later analysis were more clonally expanded and had lower generation probabilities. In this cohort, only TCR beta chains were sequenced, and detectable features were limited by the absence of alpha or paired-chain data. Several of the top co-occurrence clusters appeared to be linked to parvovirus B19, influenza, CMV and Epstein-Barr virus, according to a later analysis. The 87-base-pair reads could not distinguish some IMGT-functional V segments, including TRBV6-2 and TRBV6-3, so those segments were excluded. The presence/absence analyses assumed that sequencing depth was roughly uniform across donors, and that assumption may not be true. Immune exposure information for the cohort was limited to CMV serostatus. A group of highly shared sequence variants was considered likely to be a technical artifact of the sequencing pipeline.

The cohort was made up of hundreds of healthy bone marrow donors. All cohort members were sampled while nominally healthy, although unrecorded immune exposures were likely present. The donor was CMV seropositive and was included in the group of some 290 seropositive cohort members. Every donor gave a peripheral blood sample, and the peripheral blood mononuclear cells from that sample were used for TCR beta sequencing. The Qiagen DNeasy Blood Extraction Kit was used to extract genomic DNA from the blood cell samples. Looking up the germline V gene yields CDR1 MGHDK and CDR2 SYGVNS. From its cysteine to its phenylalanine, the CDR3 spans 13 amino acids. Only the CDR3 region is kept as DNA, spanning 39 bases read in frame from base 1. V is cut by 8 bases and J by 3 bases, and the space between the germline ends is 11 bases. Details on this clone: No cognate antigen has been identified for it. No much larger clone is present one base from it, and per-base qualities are unavailable.

To prepare the library, the immunoSEQ multiplex PCR assay was applied. The multiplex PCR relied on a mix of 60 forward primers for TCR Vbeta segments and 13 reverse primers for TCR Jbeta segments. The CDR3 region of rearranged TCR beta genes was amplified from genomic DNA by a multiplex PCR assay. Amplified TCR beta libraries were sequenced as 87-base-pair reads on the Illumina HiSeq System. Processing in the source paper ran as follows. Across the 670 or so repertoires, a later analysis counted tens of millions of unique TCR beta chains, some 11 million of which were shared by at least two donors. To remove PCR and sequencing errors, raw reads were error-corrected and collapsed into unique sequences using a nearest-neighbor algorithm that merged closely related sequences. Alignment of CDR3 sequences to IMGT reference sequences was used to assign V, D and J gene segments. For a sequence to be retained, a match of at least six nucleotides was required to both a V gene segment and a J gene segment. A rearrangement was called productive if the CDR3 had no stop codons and remained in frame with V and J, and every other rearrangement was called non-productive. Following IMGT convention, CDR3 was defined as the stretch from the second conserved V-encoded cysteine up to the conserved J-encoded phenylalanine. The earlier analysis of some 600 of the donors excluded sequences that lacked an unambiguous match to a single V gene segment. An earlier analysis of a few hundred of the donors classified V segments as functional when productive rearrangements were above 56.7% and as segregating when the standard deviation between donors was above 5%. A statistical classification framework was built for diagnosing cytomegalovirus status from the catalog of TCR beta chain sequences. V and J gene assignment, in a later analysis, came from comparing TCR nucleotide sequences with IMGT/GENE-DB human TR gene sequences. In a later analysis, CDR3 sequences and most-parsimonious VDJ recombination scenarios were assigned using the TCRdist pipeline. A later analysis defined each TCR beta chain by its CDR3 amino acid sequence plus V-gene family, and excluded reads lacking a unique V-gene family. To address suspected cross-contamination and a sequencing artifact, a later analysis removed roughly 580 highly shared, low-generation-probability nucleotide sequences. A later analysis calculated a clonal expansion index for each public chain from normalized within-repertoire ranks of inferred template counts. A later analysis computed generation probabilities with a VDJ recombination model fitted to out-of-frame rearrangements, and checked the results against IGoR. In a later analysis, TCR-TCR, TCR-HLA and TCR-CMV co-occurrence was scored with hypergeometric tests, and a repertoire-size bias correction was applied to TCR pairs. In a later analysis, false discovery rates were estimated by permuting HLA or CMV assignments 20 times. In a later analysis, co-occurring TCRs were grouped using DBSCAN, and TCRdist sequence similarity was added for clustering within HLA-allele-positive subsets. Co-occurrence clustering excluded repertoires with fewer than 30,000 or more than 120,000 public chains, plus five with anomalous nucleotide sharing. TCRdb provides this immuneACCESS table in a form limited to in-frame rearrangements. Some clones are lacking; in checked studies, under half of them reflect an unresolved V gene, and why the rest are absent is not known. V, J and clone size are taken as reported in that table, and D and trimming were inferred from the DNA itself. The table for this sample lists more than 100,000 clones; around 63% of them were counted only once. The top ten clonotypes cover about 9% of the sample.

Recombination joined TRBV25-1 with TRBJ1-5; TRBD1 is a possible D gene, resting on 6 matching bases. This clonotype was obtained from a man aged 40-49 years in good health and CMV-seropositive. The source material was PBMCs. In nucleotide form, the sequence is TGTGCCAGCCAGGACAGCTACAATCAGCCCCAGCATTTT. It codes for CASQDSYNQPQHF.